This paragraph reports one T cell receptor (beta chain). Authors' data handling: Nucleated cell counts were estimated from reference gene primer amplification. Sequencing was performed with immunoSEQ multiplex PCR; in TCRdb, only in-frame clones are kept and a portion is missing. For V, J and clone size, that table is used; D and trimming come from the DNA. The table records 30,000 to 35,000 clones, approximately 84% of them present only once. It was during active infection that Seattle patients were enrolled and then longitudinally followed. This entry comes from a study of blood T cell repertoires in COVID-19. Study-level background: PBMCs, B-cell-depleted T cells, or T cells provided the cDNA or gDNA that made up the material.

The germline V gene has CDR1 SGDLS and CDR2 YYNGEE. After removal of 0 bases from V and 1 base from J, the junction contained 11 bases not matched to a gene. The length of the CDR3 is 18 residues. The chain employs TRBV9 and TRBJ2-7; 9 nucleotides match TRBD2. This TCR derives from a man between 70 and 80 years old with COVID-19, enrolled during active disease. Sequenced sample: peripheral blood. DNA for the CDR3: TGTGCCAGCAGCGTAGGAGCTAGCGGGGAGCCCGGATCCTACGAGCAGTACTTC. This sequence encodes CASSVGASGEPGSYEQYF.